These 8 T cell receptor beta chains were all obtained from the same sample, sequenced in a study of CD8+ T cells in alopecia areata. The sequencing template was cDNA reverse transcribed from extracted RNA. Produced via immunoSEQ multiplex PCR; TCRdb's table is partial and in-frame only. This sample carries over 150,000 clones, about three fifths of them seen once, and the ten largest clones take approximately 12%. Treatment indicated: oral pan-JAK inhibitor, 5-10 mg twice daily. The sequenced sample was CD8+ T cells sorted from blood, obtained at week 24, from a patient treated with tofacitinib. Receptor source: a human donor with alopecia areata.

This chain joins TRBV29-1 and TRBJ1-2, with a tentative D call TRBD1 (6 bases). The CDR3 extends over 12 amino acids. Trimming removed 3 bases from V and 7 bases from J, with 12 bases in between. Germline V gene lookup returns CDR1 SQVTM and CDR2 ANQGSEA. The DNA for the CDR3 is TGCAGCGTTGACCGGGGGCGGATTGGCTACACCTTC. It translates to CSVDRGRIGYTF. The whole variable domain, filled in from reference TRBV29-1 and TRBJ1-2, reads SAVISQKPSRDICQRGTSLTIQCQVDSQVTMMFWYRQQPGQSLTLIATANQGSEATYESGFVIDKFPISRPNLTFSTLTVSNMSPEDSSIYLCSVDRGRIGYTFGSGTRLTVV.

A few counts support this clone. The junction differs from germline at one of its ends, possibly a read error. This chain uses TRBV5-1 with TRBJ1-2; TRBD1 matches 11 bases. The V gene's germline CDR1 is SGHRS and CDR2 YFSETQ. The CDR3 length is 12 residues. The CDR3: CASSTQGQGDIF. The DNA for the CDR3 is TGCGCCAGCAGCACCCAGGGACAGGGGGACATCTTC.

The chain links TRBV25-1 to TRBJ1-2; 8 bases match TRBD1. CDR3 length: 14 amino acids. Trimming removed 2 bases from V and 3 bases from J; junction bases left unmatched: 2. CDR1 and CDR2 (germline): MGHDK, SYGVNS. CDR3 sequence reads: CASSEQGAYYGYTF. The CDR3 coding sequence is TGTGCCAGCAGTGAACAGGGGGCCTACTATGGCTACACCTTC.

The CDR3 sequence is CASSPELGPEAFF. The CDR3, as DNA: TGCGCCAGCAGCCCTGAGCTAGGACCCGAAGCTTTCTTT. This chain links TRBV5-1 with TRBJ1-1; D unclear. The length of the CDR3 is 13 residues. Between the trimmed V and J ends, which lost 4 bases and 8 bases, there was a span of 15 bases. Germline-derived CDR1 and CDR2 are SGHRS and YFSETQ. The variable domain in full, with the rest retrieved from reference TRBV5-1 and TRBJ1-1, is KAGVTQTPRYLIKTRGQQVTLSCSPISGHRSVSWYQQTPGQGLQFLFEYFSETQRNKGNFPGRFSGRQFSNSRSEMNVSTLELGDSALYLCASSPELGPEAFFGQGTRLTVV.

The genes are TRBV30 and TRBJ1-5; the match to TRBD1 covers 8 bases. The CDR3 loop spans 13 amino acids. Unmatched junction bases numbered 5, after V lost 8 bases and J lost 2 bases. Germline-derived CDR1 and CDR2 are GTSNPN and SVGIG (reference sequence). CDR3 sequence reads: CAATGGGNQPQHF. In DNA, the CDR3 is TGTGCCGCTACAGGGGGAGGCAATCAGCCCCAGCATTTT.

This clone has only a few counts. This chain links TRBV27 with TRBJ1-2, with 8 bases that match TRBD1. With V trimmed by 6 bases and J by 7 bases, 7 bases remained unmatched. The germline CDR1 and CDR2 sequences are MNHEY and SMNVEV (reference sequence). The CDR3 is made up of 13 amino acids. The DNA of the CDR3 is TGTGCCAGCAGCCCAGACAGGGGTGCTGGCTACACCTTC. Encoded protein: CASSPDRGAGYTF.

V gene TRBV6-6 combines with J gene TRBJ2-5; TRBD2 agrees at 7 bases. Germline assignment: CDR1 MNHNY and CDR2 SVGAGI (reference sequence). Unmatched junction bases numbered 10, after V lost 8 bases and J lost 1 base. This CDR3 has 15 amino acids. The CDR3 DNA sequence: TGTGCCAGCTACAACCCCGGGACTACCCAAGAGACCCAGTACTTC. Translation gives CASYNPGTTQETQYF.

This clone was picked up a small number of times. The chain uses TRBV7-9 and TRBJ2-3; a weak D match, TRBD2 (6 bases). Germline lookup yields CDR1 SEHNR and CDR2 FQNEAQ (reference sequence). The CDR3 is made up of 17 amino acids. V lost 5 bases and J lost 0, with 18 bases in between. The CDR3 region is CASSARPLGTSTDTQYF. The CDR3 DNA follows: TGTGCCAGCAGCGCCCGGCCCCTGGGGACTAGCACAGATACGCAGTATTTT.